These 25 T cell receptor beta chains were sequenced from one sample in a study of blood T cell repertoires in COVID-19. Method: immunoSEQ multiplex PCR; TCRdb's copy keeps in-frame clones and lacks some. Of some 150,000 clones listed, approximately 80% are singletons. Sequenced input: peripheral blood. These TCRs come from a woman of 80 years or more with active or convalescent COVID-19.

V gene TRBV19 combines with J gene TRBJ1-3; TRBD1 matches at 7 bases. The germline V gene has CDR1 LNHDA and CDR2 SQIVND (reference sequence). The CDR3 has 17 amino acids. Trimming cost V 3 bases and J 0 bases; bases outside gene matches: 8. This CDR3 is CASSMGQSPSSGNTIYF. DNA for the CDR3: TGTGCCAGTAGTATGGGACAGTCACCAAGCTCTGGAAACACCATATATTTT.

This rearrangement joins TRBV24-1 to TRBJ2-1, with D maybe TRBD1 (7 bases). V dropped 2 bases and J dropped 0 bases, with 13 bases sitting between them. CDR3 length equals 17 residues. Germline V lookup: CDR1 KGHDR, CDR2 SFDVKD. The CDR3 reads CATSDSTGRSSYNEQFF. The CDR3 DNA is TGTGCCACCAGTGATTCGACAGGGAGGAGCTCCTACAATGAGCAGTTCTTC.

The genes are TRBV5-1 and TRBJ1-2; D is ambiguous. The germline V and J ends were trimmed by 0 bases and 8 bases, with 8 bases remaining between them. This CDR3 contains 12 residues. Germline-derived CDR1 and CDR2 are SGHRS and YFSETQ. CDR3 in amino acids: CASSLGRGGYTF. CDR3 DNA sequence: TGCGCCAGCAGCTTGGGACGAGGCGGCTACACCTTC.

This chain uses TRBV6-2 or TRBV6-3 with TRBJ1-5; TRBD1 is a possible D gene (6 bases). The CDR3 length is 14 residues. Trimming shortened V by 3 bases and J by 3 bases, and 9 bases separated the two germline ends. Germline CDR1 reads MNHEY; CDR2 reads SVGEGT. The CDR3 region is CASSYRQANQPQHF. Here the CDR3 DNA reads TGTGCCAGCAGTTATAGACAGGCCAATCAGCCCCAGCATTTT.

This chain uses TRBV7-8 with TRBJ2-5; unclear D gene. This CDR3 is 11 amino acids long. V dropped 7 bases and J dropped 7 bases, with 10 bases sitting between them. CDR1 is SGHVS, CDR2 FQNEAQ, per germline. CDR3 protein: CASTRRGTQYF. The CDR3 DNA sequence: TGTGCCAGCACCCGTCGAGGGACCCAGTACTTC.

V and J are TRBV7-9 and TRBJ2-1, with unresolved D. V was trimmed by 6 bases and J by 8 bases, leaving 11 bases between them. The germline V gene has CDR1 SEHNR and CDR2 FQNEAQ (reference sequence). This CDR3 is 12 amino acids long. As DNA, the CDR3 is TGTGCCAGCAGATACGGCGAGGATGAGCAGTTCTTC. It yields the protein CASRYGEDEQFF.

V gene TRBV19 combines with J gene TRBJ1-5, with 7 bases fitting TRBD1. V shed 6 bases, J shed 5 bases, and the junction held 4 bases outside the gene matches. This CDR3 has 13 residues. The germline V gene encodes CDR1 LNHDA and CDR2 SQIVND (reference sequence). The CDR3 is CASRSTGYQPQHF. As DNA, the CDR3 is TGTGCCAGTAGATCGACAGGGTATCAGCCCCAGCATTTT.

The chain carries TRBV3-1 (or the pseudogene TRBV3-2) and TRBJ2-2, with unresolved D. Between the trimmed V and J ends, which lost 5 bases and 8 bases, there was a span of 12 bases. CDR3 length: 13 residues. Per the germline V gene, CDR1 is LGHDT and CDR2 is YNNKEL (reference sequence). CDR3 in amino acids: CASSVTYRGELFF. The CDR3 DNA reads TGTGCCAGCAGCGTGACTTATAGGGGGGAGCTGTTTTTT.

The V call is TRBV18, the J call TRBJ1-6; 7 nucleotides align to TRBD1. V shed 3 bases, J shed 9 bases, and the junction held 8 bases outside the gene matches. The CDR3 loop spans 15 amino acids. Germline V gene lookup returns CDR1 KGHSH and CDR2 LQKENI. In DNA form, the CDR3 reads TGTGCCAGCTCACCGCGGGACAGCCGTCTTTCACCCCTCCACTTT. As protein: CASSPRDSRLSPLHF.

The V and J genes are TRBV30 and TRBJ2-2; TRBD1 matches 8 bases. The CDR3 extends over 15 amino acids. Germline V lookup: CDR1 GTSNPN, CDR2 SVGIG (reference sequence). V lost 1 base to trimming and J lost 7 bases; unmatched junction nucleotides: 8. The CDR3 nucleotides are TGTGCCTGGAGTGGCTCCGGGACAGGTTTCGGGGAGCTGTTTTTT. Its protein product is CAWSGSGTGFGELFF.

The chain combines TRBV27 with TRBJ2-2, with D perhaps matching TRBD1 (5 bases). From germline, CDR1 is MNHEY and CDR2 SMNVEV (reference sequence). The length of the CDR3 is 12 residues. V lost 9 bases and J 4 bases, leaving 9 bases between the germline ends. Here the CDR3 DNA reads TGTGCCAGTGGAAGGGGCACCGGGGAGCTGTTTTTT. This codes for CASGRGTGELFF.

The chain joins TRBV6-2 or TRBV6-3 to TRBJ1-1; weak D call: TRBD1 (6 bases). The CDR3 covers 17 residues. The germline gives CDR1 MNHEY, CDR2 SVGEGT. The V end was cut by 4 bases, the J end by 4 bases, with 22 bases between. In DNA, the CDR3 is TGTGCCAGCAGTTCCTATCCGGGTGGGGGCGGTGGCACTGAAGCTTTCTTT. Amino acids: CASSSYPGGGGGTEAFF.

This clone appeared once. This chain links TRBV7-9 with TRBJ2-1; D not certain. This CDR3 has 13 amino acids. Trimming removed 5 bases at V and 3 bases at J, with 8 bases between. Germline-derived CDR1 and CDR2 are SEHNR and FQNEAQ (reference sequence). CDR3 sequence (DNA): TGTGCCAGCAGCCCACAGTACTACAATGAGCAGTTCTTC. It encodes CASSPQYYNEQFF.

CDR3 bases: TGTGCCAGCAGCCGAACAGCTACCTCAGTCTATGGCTACACCTTC. It codes for CASSRTATSVYGYTF. J is TRBJ1-2 and V is TRBV14, with D hard to call. This CDR3 region has 15 residues. V lost 4 bases and J 4 bases, leaving 16 bases between the germline ends. From germline, CDR1 is SGHDN and CDR2 FVKESK.

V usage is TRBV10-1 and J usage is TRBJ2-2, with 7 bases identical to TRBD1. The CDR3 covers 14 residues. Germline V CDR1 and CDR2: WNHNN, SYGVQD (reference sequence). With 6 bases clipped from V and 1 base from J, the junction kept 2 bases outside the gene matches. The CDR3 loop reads CASRDRRNTGELFF. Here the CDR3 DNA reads TGCGCCAGCAGGGACAGGCGGAACACCGGGGAGCTGTTTTTT.

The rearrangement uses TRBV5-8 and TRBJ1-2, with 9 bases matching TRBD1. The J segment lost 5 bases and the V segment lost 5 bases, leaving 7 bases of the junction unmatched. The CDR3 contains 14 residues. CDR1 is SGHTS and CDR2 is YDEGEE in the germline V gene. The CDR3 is CASRHTGQGYGYTF. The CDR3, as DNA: TGTGCCAGCAGACATACGGGACAGGGTTATGGCTACACCTTC.

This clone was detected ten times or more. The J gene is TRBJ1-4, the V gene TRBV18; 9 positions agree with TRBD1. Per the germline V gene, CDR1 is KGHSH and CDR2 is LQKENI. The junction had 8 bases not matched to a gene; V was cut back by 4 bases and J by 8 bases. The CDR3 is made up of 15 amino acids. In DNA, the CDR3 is TGTGCCAGCTCACAGGACAGGGGAGAAGGGGAAAAACTGTTTTTT. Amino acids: CASSQDRGEGEKLFF.

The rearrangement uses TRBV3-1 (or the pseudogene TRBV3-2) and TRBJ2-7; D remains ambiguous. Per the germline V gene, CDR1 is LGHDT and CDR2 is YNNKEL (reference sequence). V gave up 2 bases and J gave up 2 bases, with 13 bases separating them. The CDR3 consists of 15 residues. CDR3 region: CASSQNSAETYEQYF. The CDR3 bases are TGTGCCAGCAGCCAAAATTCGGCGGAAACCTACGAGCAGTACTTC.

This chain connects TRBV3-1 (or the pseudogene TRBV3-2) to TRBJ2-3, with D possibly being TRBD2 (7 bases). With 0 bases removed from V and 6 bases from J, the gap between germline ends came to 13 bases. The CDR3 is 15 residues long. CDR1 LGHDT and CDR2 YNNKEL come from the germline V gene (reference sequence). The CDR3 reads CASSQEWGGIDTQYF. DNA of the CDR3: TGTGCCAGCAGCCAAGAATGGGGGGGCATCGATACGCAGTATTTT.

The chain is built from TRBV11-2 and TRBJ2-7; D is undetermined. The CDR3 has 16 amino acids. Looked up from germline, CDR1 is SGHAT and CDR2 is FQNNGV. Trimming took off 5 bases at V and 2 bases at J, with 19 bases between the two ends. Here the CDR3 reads CASSLSSSGYPYEQYF. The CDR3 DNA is TGTGCCAGCAGCCTTAGTAGCTCTGGATACCCCTACGAGCAGTACTTC.

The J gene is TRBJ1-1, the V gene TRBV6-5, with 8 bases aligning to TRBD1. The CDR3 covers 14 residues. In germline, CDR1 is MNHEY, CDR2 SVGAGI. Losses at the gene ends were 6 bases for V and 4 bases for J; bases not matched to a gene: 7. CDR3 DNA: TGTGCCAGCAGACGACAGGGGTCTGTCACTGAAGCTTTCTTT. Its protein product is CASRRQGSVTEAFF.

In DNA form, the CDR3 reads TGTGCCTGGAATCTAGGCTATGGCTACACCTTC. Its translation is CAWNLGYGYTF. The chain has TRBV30 and TRBJ1-2; D unresolved. Germline values: CDR1 GTSNPN, CDR2 SVGIG (reference sequence). Trimming stripped 4 bases from V and 4 bases from J, with 7 bases between. The CDR3 loop spans 11 amino acids.

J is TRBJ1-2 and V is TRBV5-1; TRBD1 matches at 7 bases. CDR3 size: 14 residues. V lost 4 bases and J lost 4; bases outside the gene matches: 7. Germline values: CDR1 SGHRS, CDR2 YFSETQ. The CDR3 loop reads CASSDSTGTYGYTF. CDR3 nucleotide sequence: TGCGCCAGCAGCGACTCGACAGGGACCTATGGCTACACCTTC.

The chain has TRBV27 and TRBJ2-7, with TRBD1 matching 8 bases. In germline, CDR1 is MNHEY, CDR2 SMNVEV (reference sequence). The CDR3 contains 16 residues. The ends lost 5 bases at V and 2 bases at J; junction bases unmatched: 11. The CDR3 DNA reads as TGTGCCAGCAGTACCCCCAGGGGGCCCGGTCCCTACGAGCAGTACTTC. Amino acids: CASSTPRGPGPYEQYF.

Here the CDR3 DNA reads TGTGCCACCAGTGAGGCCGGACAGGGGGCTAACATTCAGTACTTC. Translated: CATSEAGQGANIQYF. This chain joins TRBV24-1 and TRBJ2-4; TRBD1 matches 11 bases. V gave up 4 bases and J gave up 7 bases; unmatched junction bases: 5. Germline CDR1 KGHDR, CDR2 SFDVKD. This CDR3 contains 15 residues.